Below, 32 T cell receptor beta chains from the same sample are listed, as sequenced in a study of shared clonotypes between healthy human individuals (dated by TCRdb to 2019 to 2021). The library was produced with the immunoSEQ multiplex PCR assay. Drawn from immuneACCESS, this table holds only the in-frame rearrangements with V and J called that TCRdb kept. Clones are partly lost; checked studies trace under half to an unresolved V gene and leave the rest unexplained. This sample lists approximately 2.4 million clones; approximately 94% were detected once. Roughly 0.13% of the sample rests with the top ten. The sequencing sample was made of naive CD4+ T cells sorted from blood. Explained via the paper, the cell subset or site label denotes: CD45RA+ positively selected. The source is a man aged 18 to 29 in good health.

The chain uses TRBV5-4 and TRBJ2-5; D may be TRBD1 (6 bases). Germline values: CDR1 SGHNT, CDR2 YYREEE (reference sequence). V lost 4 bases and J lost 5, with 18 bases in between. The CDR3 length is 15 residues. The CDR3 loop reads CASSGAGARGETQYF. DNA for the CDR3: TGTGCCAGCAGCGGAGCAGGGGCCCGTGGGGAGACCCAGTACTTC.

The chain uses TRBV10-3 and TRBJ2-1; D may be TRBD1 or TRBD2 (5 bases each). The ends were cut back, 4 bases at V and 8 bases at J, with 15 bases in the middle. Germline lookup yields CDR1 ENHRY and CDR2 SYGVKD. The CDR3 loop spans 14 amino acids. This chain's CDR3 is CAISGDQGGDEQFF. In nucleotides, the CDR3 is TGTGCCATCAGTGGGGACCAGGGCGGCGATGAGCAGTTCTTC.

The chain joins TRBV11-2 to TRBJ2-3, with 9 bases fitting TRBD2. Looked up from germline, CDR1 is SGHAT and CDR2 is FQNNGV. V lost 4 bases and J lost 2; bases outside the gene matches: 10. This CDR3 region has 17 residues. The CDR3 here is CASSSRVAGVSTDTQYF. The CDR3 nucleotides are TGTGCCAGCAGCTCCCGGGTAGCGGGGGTCTCCACAGATACGCAGTATTTT.

This sequence joins TRBV19 and TRBJ1-6; D is uncertain. This CDR3 contains 13 residues. The V gene's germline CDR1 is LNHDA and CDR2 SQIVND (reference sequence). V lost 3 bases and J 8 bases, leaving 8 bases between the germline ends. The CDR3 sequence is CASSINSDSPLHF. The CDR3 nucleotides read TGTGCCAGTAGTATCAACAGCGATTCACCCCTCCACTTT. The full variable domain, with the rest looked up from reference TRBV19 and TRBJ1-6, is DGGITQSPKYLFRKEGQNVTLSCEQNLNHDAMYWYRQDPGQGLRLIYYSQIVNDFQKGDIAEGYSVSREKKESFPLTVTSAQKNPTAFYLCASSINSDSPLHFGNGTRLTVT.

V and J are TRBV5-4 and TRBJ2-1, with D perhaps TRBD2 (6 bases). The CDR3 consists of 14 residues. Trimming cost V 1 base and J 10 bases, with 15 bases left between them. Germline assignment: CDR1 SGHNT and CDR2 YYREEE (reference sequence). In DNA, the CDR3 is TGTGCCAGCAGCTTGCGGACTAACTCCAGGGAGCAGTTCTTC. It codes for CASSLRTNSREQFF.

This clone was observed a single time. This rearrangement joins TRBV5-5 to TRBJ1-2; 9 bases map to TRBD1. V was clipped by 5 bases and J by 8 bases; unmatched bases: 7. CDR3 length equals 13 residues. Germline CDR1 reads SGHKS; CDR2 reads YYEKEE (reference sequence). This chain's CDR3 is CASRDGTGFGYTF. The CDR3 region has the DNA TGTGCCAGCAGGGACGGGACAGGGTTCGGCTACACCTTC.

The chain links TRBV27 to TRBJ2-7; the D is unclear. The CDR3 extends over 14 amino acids. Trimming removed 5 bases from V and 0 bases from J, with 11 bases in between. The germline V gene has CDR1 MNHEY and CDR2 SMNVEV (reference sequence). CDR3 sequence reads: CASSPSISSYEQYF. The CDR3 DNA is TGTGCCAGCAGTCCCTCGATTAGCTCCTACGAGCAGTACTTC.

The rearrangement links TRBV13 to TRBJ1-1; TRBD1 might be the D (5 bases). The germline V gene has CDR1 PRHDT and CDR2 FYEKMQ (reference sequence). The CDR3 extends over 15 amino acids. Trimming removed 5 bases at V and 3 bases at J, with 16 bases between. Here the CDR3 reads CASSTPGDRDTEAFF. The DNA for the CDR3 is TGTGCCAGCAGCACCCCGGGGGATCGGGACACTGAAGCTTTCTTT.

The chain carries TRBV18 and TRBJ2-2; possible D gene TRBD2, 5 bases. Germline V gene data show CDR1 as KGHSH and CDR2 as LQKENI. The ends were cut back, 3 bases at V and 0 bases at J, with 14 bases in the middle. The CDR3 length is 17 residues. CDR3 sequence: CASSPSRAPTNTGELFF. The DNA for the CDR3 is TGTGCCAGCTCACCGTCGAGGGCCCCAACGAACACCGGGGAGCTGTTTTTT.

The CDR3 sequence: CASSLTRNEKLFF. The CDR3 region has the DNA TGTGCCAGCTCACTCACAAGGAATGAAAAACTGTTTTTT. The rearrangement uses TRBV18 and TRBJ1-4, with no clear D. CDR3 size: 13 residues. The V end was cut by 4 bases, the J end by 5 bases, with 8 bases between. Germline V gene sequence: CDR1 KGHSH, CDR2 LQKENI.

J is TRBJ2-7 and V is TRBV4-3; unclear D gene. Germline V CDR1 and CDR2: LGHNA, YSLEER. The V end was cut by 0 bases, the J end by 2 bases, with 11 bases between. The CDR3 covers 15 residues. CDR3 in DNA: TGCGCCAGCAGCCAAGATCTCACCTGGGCCTACGAGCAGTACTTC. Translated, it gives CASSQDLTWAYEQYF.

The rearrangement links TRBV5-4 to TRBJ2-3; D is unresolved. V was trimmed by 3 bases and J by 6 bases, leaving 11 bases between them. The CDR3 runs 13 residues. Germline V CDR1 and CDR2: SGHNT, YYREEE (reference sequence). The CDR3 sequence: CASSSPLGDTQYF. CDR3 coding DNA: TGTGCCAGCAGCTCCCCTTTAGGGGATACGCAGTATTTT.

This chain links TRBV13 with TRBJ1-6; no firm D call. The CDR3 is 15 residues long. Germline lookup yields CDR1 PRHDT and CDR2 FYEKMQ (reference sequence). The V and J ends lost 5 bases and 6 bases respectively, with 14 bases between them. In DNA, the CDR3 is TGTGCCAGCAGCAGTGGAGCGTCGATTAATTCACCCCTCCACTTT. Translating gives CASSSGASINSPLHF.

This clone was observed a few times. The chain recombines TRBV19 with TRBJ2-6; TRBD1 might be the D (5 bases). Germline loops: CDR1 LNHDA, CDR2 SQIVND (reference sequence). The length of the CDR3 is 16 residues. The germline V and J ends were trimmed by 9 bases and 0 bases, with 15 bases remaining between them. As DNA, the CDR3 is TGTGCCAGCCACGGACACGGGCTCTCTGGGGCCAACGTCCTGACTTTC. Its protein product is CASHGHGLSGANVLTF.

Only one count was recorded for this clone. CDR3 DNA sequence: TGTGCCTGGAGTACAGGGCTCTGGGACACTGAAGCTTTCTTT. Translated, it gives CAWSTGLWDTEAFF. The J gene is TRBJ1-1, the V gene TRBV30; a weak D match, TRBD1 (6 bases). The CDR3 loop spans 14 amino acids. Per germline, CDR1 GTSNPN and CDR2 SVGIG (reference sequence). V was shortened by 2 bases and J by 3 bases, with 13 bases between the two germline ends.

This chain uses TRBV10-2 with TRBJ1-6; TRBD1 matches at 10 bases. The CDR3 contains 14 residues. Trimming at V came to 6 bases and at J to 8 bases, leaving 4 bases not matched to a gene. The V gene's germline CDR1 is WSHSY and CDR2 SAAADI. CDR3 nucleotide sequence: TGCGCCAGCAGGGGACAGGGGCTCGATTCACCCCTCCACTTT. Encoded protein: CASRGQGLDSPLHF.

The V gene is TRBV12-1, the J gene TRBJ1-2. TRBV12-1 has pseudogene status. The CDR3 spans 15 residues. Written as DNA, the CDR3 is TGTGCCAGCAGCTTTGTAGGACGGCGGGACTATGGCTACACCTTC. Residues: CASSFVGRRDYGYTF.

As for this clone: Since no conserved phenylalanine or tryptophan closes the CDR3, a read error is the likely cause. The DNA is omitted, as the CDR3 cannot be located on it reliably, and the CDR3 follows TCRdb's listing. The chain recombines TRBV5-4 with TRBJ1-3. Looked up from germline, CDR1 is SGHNT and CDR2 is YYREEE (reference sequence). The CDR3 length is 9 residues, termini included. The CDR3 sequence: CASTGTRGS.

This chain connects TRBV6-5 to TRBJ1-2, with TRBD1 matching over 8 bases. The CDR3 is 16 residues long. V lost 2 bases to trimming and J lost 4 bases; unmatched junction nucleotides: 9. Per the germline V gene, CDR1 is MNHEY and CDR2 is SVGAGI. The CDR3 sequence: CASSYDASGGIYGYTF. CDR3 nucleotide sequence: TGTGCCAGCAGTTACGACGCGTCAGGGGGCATCTATGGCTACACCTTC.

The V and J genes are TRBV6-1 and TRBJ1-2; no clear D. Per the germline V gene, CDR1 is MNHNS and CDR2 is SASEGT. The CDR3 spans 12 residues. V shed 7 bases and J shed 1 base, with 7 bases lying between them. CDR3 in DNA: TGTGCCAGCACACGAATTAACTATGGCTACACCTTC. Its translation is CASTRINYGYTF.

CDR3 amino acids: CASSYVLAGDPYEQYF. The CDR3 DNA reads as TGTGCCAGCAGTTACGTCCTAGCGGGAGACCCCTACGAGCAGTACTTC. This sequence joins TRBV6-5 and TRBJ2-7; 10 bases fit TRBD2. V was pared by 2 bases and J by 2 bases, with 6 bases of the junction left unmatched. This CDR3 is 16 amino acids long. Germline-derived CDR1 and CDR2 are MNHEY and SVGAGI.

The genes are TRBV2 and TRBJ1-1; 11 bases map to TRBD1. After removal of 6 bases from V and 2 bases from J, the junction contained 8 bases not matched to a gene. CDR1 and CDR2 (germline): SNHLY, FYNNEI. This CDR3 has 16 residues. The CDR3 DNA reads TGTGCCAGCAGAGACCGGACAGGGGGCGTCAACACTGAAGCTTTCTTT. Its translation: CASRDRTGGVNTEAFF.

This clone was detected only once. The V gene is TRBV29-1, the J gene TRBJ1-1; tentative D call: TRBD1 (6 bases). Trimming took 7 bases from V and 0 from J, leaving 12 bases between them. Germline CDR1 and CDR2: SQVTM and ANQGSEA. There are 13 residues in the CDR3. The CDR3 loop reads CSALQGMNTEAFF. In nucleotides, the CDR3 is TGCAGCGCCCTACAGGGAATGAACACTGAAGCTTTCTTT.

A word on this clone: Within the sample, other DNA sequences also encode this same CDR3. The chain recombines TRBV9 with TRBJ2-1, with a weak D call TRBD2 (6 bases). The V gene lost 2 bases and the J gene lost 1 base, with 7 bases spanning the gap. Per the germline V gene, CDR1 is SGDLS and CDR2 is YYNGEE. The CDR3 runs 14 residues. The CDR3 DNA sequence: TGTGCCAGCAGCGTGGCGGGGTCCTACAATGAGCAGTTCTTC. Its translation is CASSVAGSYNEQFF.

As to this clone: Other nucleotide sequences in the sample specify the same CDR3. This sequence joins TRBV2 and TRBJ1-5, with no clear D. The CDR3 extends over 12 amino acids. Trimming took 5 bases from V and 7 from J, leaving 9 bases between them. Germline CDR1 SNHLY, CDR2 FYNNEI. The CDR3 bases are TGTGCCAGCAGTCGGGGAAACCAGCCCCAGCATTTT. Encoded protein: CASSRGNQPQHF.

The chain combines TRBV19 with TRBJ2-7; 8 nucleotides agree with TRBD2. Germline assignment: CDR1 LNHDA and CDR2 SQIVND (reference sequence). The CDR3 runs 14 residues. Trimming cost V 6 bases and J 2 bases; bases outside gene matches: 6. The CDR3 loop is CASRPAREAYEQYF. The CDR3 coding sequence is TGTGCCAGTAGACCTGCGCGGGAGGCCTACGAGCAGTACTTC.

V gene TRBV25-1 combines with J gene TRBJ1-2, with unresolved D. The germline V gene encodes CDR1 MGHDK and CDR2 SYGVNS. This CDR3 spans 16 amino acids. Trimming cost V 3 bases and J 3 bases, with 17 bases left between them. This CDR3 is CASSDPSTSADYGYTF. As DNA, the CDR3 is TGTGCCAGCAGTGACCCCTCCACAAGTGCCGACTATGGCTACACCTTC.

The J gene is TRBJ2-7, the V gene TRBV25-1, with D tentatively TRBD1 (6 bases). Trimming shortened V by 1 base and J by 12 bases, and 10 bases separated the two germline ends. Germline lookup yields CDR1 MGHDK and CDR2 SYGVNS. This CDR3 has 11 amino acids. In nucleotides, the CDR3 is TGTGCCAGCAGTGAATTGGGGGCGGCGTACTTC. Translated, it gives CASSELGAAYF.

The chain is built from TRBV5-5 and TRBJ1-1; no clear D. Deletions cut 2 bases from V and 0 bases from J, with 14 bases between. In germline, CDR1 is SGHKS, CDR2 YYEKEE (reference sequence). The CDR3 is 16 amino acids. The CDR3 protein is CASSLFYSTMNTEAFF. DNA for the CDR3: TGTGCCAGCAGCTTATTCTACAGCACCATGAACACTGAAGCTTTCTTT.

CDR3 protein: CASSSGQGAYNEQFF. CDR3 bases: TGTGCCAGCAGCTCCGGACAGGGCGCCTACAATGAGCAGTTCTTC. This chain links TRBV11-1 with TRBJ2-1; 8 bases line up with TRBD1. Germline V gene sequence: CDR1 SGHAT, CDR2 FQDESV (reference sequence). CDR3 length equals 15 residues. V lost 4 bases to trimming and J lost 2 bases; unmatched junction nucleotides: 4.

The CDR3 sequence is CASSLARDSPYEQYF. The CDR3 coding sequence is TGTGCCAGCAGCTTAGCTAGGGACAGCCCCTACGAGCAGTACTTC. The genes are TRBV11-2 and TRBJ2-7; TRBD1 agrees at 7 bases. With V trimmed by 1 base and J by 2 bases, 5 bases remained unmatched. Germline V gives CDR1 SGHAT, CDR2 FQNNGV. The length of the CDR3 is 15 residues.

The J gene is TRBJ2-1, the V gene TRBV5-1, with D hard to call. The germline V and J ends were trimmed by 1 base and 9 bases, with 5 bases remaining between them. CDR1 is SGHRS, CDR2 YFSETQ, per germline. The CDR3 covers 11 residues. CDR3 sequence reads: CASSLLGEQFF. The CDR3 DNA follows: TGCGCCAGCAGCTTGCTCGGTGAGCAGTTCTTC.